This T cell receptor (beta chain) was found in a study of blood T cell repertoires in COVID-19. The V gene lost 5 bases and the J gene lost 1 base, with 8 bases spanning the gap. The CDR3 covers 13 residues. Germline V lookup: CDR1 MNHEY, CDR2 SVGEGT. Cohort 3 donors were reported recovered after two negative PCRs, clearance, or symptom resolution. The method was immunoSEQ multiplex PCR; TCRdb's version includes in-frame clones alone and lacks a portion of them. The table has hundreds of thousands of clones, approximately 86% seen once. The sequence was obtained from a woman aged 18-29 years who had recovered from COVID-19. Source material: PBMCs or T cells enriched from blood (not recorded which). The rearrangement links TRBV6-2 or TRBV6-3 to TRBJ1-2, with D possibly matching TRBD1 (5 bases). CDR3 sequence reads: CASSQDSNYGYTF. In DNA form, the CDR3 reads TGTGCCAGCAGTCAAGACAGTAACTATGGCTACACCTTC.